This T cell receptor (beta chain) was sequenced during a study of STAT3 mutations in large granular lymphocyte leukemia. Study-level points and caveats: In about 30% of the 18 patients, new TCR clonotypes emerged after therapy. Every T-LGLL patient had at least one immunodominant TCRbeta clonotype.

The CDR3 extends over 15 amino acids. Germline loops: CDR1 LGHNA, CDR2 YNFKEQ. The trim removed 8 bases at V and 1 base at J, leaving 10 bases unmatched. Concerning this clone: The target antigen is unknown.

Assay: immunoSEQ multiplex PCR; the TCRdb copy retains only in-frame clones and omits some. This table holds over 15,000 clones, around 90% found once. Source material: peripheral blood mononuclear cells. The TCR originated in a woman aged 45-65 years with T-cell large granular lymphocyte leukemia. Some clones in this sample may be carry-over from other donors' samples. The chain carries TRBV4-2 and TRBJ1-2; 7 nucleotides match TRBD1. As DNA, the CDR3 is TGTGCCAGCGGTGACCAGGGGGGATTTAACTATGGCTACACCTTC. This translates into CASGDQGGFNYGYTF.